This TCR beta chain was retrieved from a study of cytomegalovirus exposure and HLA in healthy donors (dated by TCRdb to the late 2010s). Regarding the complete study: An earlier analysis of around 600 of the donors reported approximately 300 Gb of sequence data and around 120 million unique TCR beta sequences from about 200 million T cells. About 310 gigabases of sequencing data and tens of millions of unique TCR sequences were included in an early release covering around 650 HLA-typed donors. Among the approximately 400 genotyped donors, about 83% belonged to the genetic ancestry cluster associated with self-reported Caucasian donors. The study aimed to test whether signatures of past pathogen exposure could be identified by cataloging public T cell receptors. Using immunosequencing, the study profiled T cell repertoires from 666 subjects and related those repertoires to cytomegalovirus serostatus. Besides the first cohort of under 700 subjects, a separate validation cohort made up of roughly 130 different subjects was used. To predict cytomegalovirus infection status, the study brought together high-throughput TCR immunosequencing, statistical association of individual TCRs with disease status, and machine learning. To study patterns of TCR occurrence, a later analysis re-analyzed previously published TCR beta repertoires from several hundred donors and added high-resolution HLA genotyping. The later analysis used no new phenotypic data to find candidate immune exposures, relying instead on TCR beta sequences and their occurrence across donors. To decide whether each TCR beta V gene segment behaved as functional or pseudogenic, an earlier analysis of some 600 of the donors relied on high-throughput TCR beta sequencing. Donor age, sex, ethnicity and CMV serostatus were compiled alongside the repertoire data. In a later genetic analysis, genome-wide SNP genotypes for about three fifths of the roughly 670 donors were used, and that subset was treated as a discovery cohort. All discovery cohort repertoires had been generated on a single sequencing platform. Both class I and class II loci were covered by HLA typing, at four-digit resolution. The number of donors typed differed by locus, with 629-630 for A, B, C, DRB1 and DQB1, 522 for DQA1, 606 for DPA1, and over 400 for DPB1. Because of strong linkage in the cohort, five DR-DQ haplotypes were treated as single units for association and clustering. Across 300 to 400 genotyped donors of the cohort, an average of about 250,000 unique TCR beta nucleotide sequences per donor were sequenced, and roughly a sixth of those sequences were non-productive. The investigation overall reported the following: A few of the identified cytomegalovirus-associated TCR beta chains were confirmed in vitro to be specific for cytomegalovirus antigens. Cytomegalovirus status was reported to be diagnosed by the classifier with high specificity and sensitivity in both the original and validation cohorts. Because counts were too low, roughly 18 rarely observed V segments, including chromosome 9 orphons, were left out of the earlier analysis of 587 of the donors. Across donors, most TCR sequences were observed very rarely, whereas some public TCRs were present in many individuals. The 87-base-pair reads could not distinguish some IMGT-functional V segments, including TRBV6-2 and TRBV6-3, so those segments were excluded. The cohort was sequenced for TCR beta chains only, and without alpha or paired-chain data the features that could be detected were limited. In an earlier analysis of 587 of the donors, most TCR beta V segments appeared in productive rearrangements about 90% or about 30% of the time, broadly matching IMGT annotations. The authors suggested that the approach could potentially be extended to other disease states and immunological phenotypes. An association between a missense DCLRE1C variant and V-gene and J-gene trimming of TCR beta chains was found in a later genetic analysis and replicated in an independent cohort. Strong co-occurrence of HLA alleles, especially DR and DQ, made assigning TCR associations to individual alleles difficult. Roughly uniform sequencing depth across donors was assumed in presence/absence analyses, although this assumption may not hold. Correlated functional status among segregating V segments might reflect linkage disequilibrium, but an unknown experimental factor could not be ruled out. Compared with equally common non-associated chains, HLA-associated TCR beta chains in a later analysis were more clonally expanded and had lower generation probabilities. Because HLA typing was unavailable for some donors at each locus, only the typed subset was used in association tests. A cluster of highly shared sequence variants was judged likely to be a technical artifact of the sequencing pipeline. Specific HLA alleles were associated with over 15,000 TCR beta sequences at a false discovery rate of 0.05 in a later analysis. A further reported finding was that TCR beta sequences accurately predicted the HLA-A and HLA-B alleles for most subjects in the first cohort. The study gave a list of about 170 TCR beta chains associated with cytomegalovirus. A later analysis found that TCR association rates varied across HLA loci, with DRB1 alleles showing the most associated TCRs and HLA-C alleles the fewest. The only immune exposure information available for the cohort was CMV serostatus. Most CMV-associated TCR beta chains appeared to be HLA-restricted in a later analysis, and the HLA associations seemed to be driven largely by CMV exposure. A later analysis reported that several top co-occurrence clusters appeared linked to parvovirus B19, influenza, CMV and Epstein-Barr virus. According to a later genetic analysis, donors in an Asian-associated ancestry cluster had fewer N-insertions in productive TCRs than the approximately 700-donor mean.

The receptor library was made with the immunoSEQ multiplex PCR assay. For the multiplex PCR, a mixture combining 60 forward primers for TCR Vbeta segments and 13 reverse primers for TCR Jbeta segments was used. A multiplex PCR assay on genomic DNA amplified the CDR3 region of rearranged TCR beta genes. On the Illumina HiSeq System, the amplified TCR beta libraries were sequenced as 87-base-pair reads. As for how the authors treated the data: In a later analysis, 77 million or so unique TCR beta chains were counted across the 500 to 850 repertoires, and about 10 million of these chains were shared by at least two donors. Raw reads were error-corrected and collapsed into unique sequences by a nearest-neighbor algorithm in which closely related sequences were merged to remove PCR and sequencing errors. To assign V, D and J gene segments, CDR3 sequences were aligned to IMGT reference sequences. For a sequence to be retained, a match of at least six nucleotides to both a V gene segment and a J gene segment was required. Rearrangements were called productive when the CDR3 lacked stop codons and stayed in frame with V and J; all others were non-productive. CDR3 was defined by IMGT convention, running from the second conserved V-encoded cysteine to the conserved J-encoded phenylalanine. The earlier analysis of 587 of the donors excluded sequences that lacked an unambiguous match to a single V gene segment. In an earlier analysis of roughly 500 of the donors, V segments were called functional above 56.7% productive rearrangements and were called segregating when the between-donor standard deviation exceeded 5%. A statistical classification framework was built to diagnose cytomegalovirus status from the catalog of TCR beta chain sequences. In a later analysis, TCR nucleotide sequences were compared against IMGT/GENE-DB human TR gene sequences so that V and J genes could be assigned. In a later analysis, CDR3 sequences and most-parsimonious VDJ recombination scenarios were assigned using the TCRdist pipeline. In a later analysis, every TCR beta chain was defined by the combination of its CDR3 amino acid sequence and its V-gene family, and reads without a unique V-gene family were dropped. To address suspected cross-contamination and a sequencing artifact, a later analysis removed under 600 highly shared, low-generation-probability nucleotide sequences. A later analysis calculated a clonal expansion index for each public chain from normalized within-repertoire ranks of inferred template counts. Generation probabilities in a later analysis came from a VDJ recombination model fitted to out-of-frame rearrangements, and those results were checked against IGoR. A later analysis scored TCR-TCR, TCR-HLA and TCR-CMV co-occurrence with hypergeometric tests, applying a repertoire-size bias correction to TCR pairs. False discovery rates were estimated in a later analysis by permuting HLA or CMV assignments 20 times. In a later analysis, co-occurring TCRs were grouped with DBSCAN, and TCRdist sequence similarity was added when clustering was performed within HLA-allele-positive subsets. Co-occurrence clustering excluded repertoires with fewer than 30,000 or more than 120,000 public chains, plus five with anomalous nucleotide sharing. Here the immuneACCESS table is served through TCRdb, limited to in-frame sequences with V and J called. Missing clones are a known gap in these copies; in checked studies unresolved V genes cover under half, and the rest lacks a known reason. That table gives V, J and clone size, and the DNA gave D and trimming. This sample gives over 80,000 clones in total; about two thirds of them show up just once. Jointly, the top ten make up about 5.5% of the sample.

The cohort was made up of several hundred healthy bone marrow donors. At the time of sampling, every cohort member was nominally healthy, though immune exposures that went unrecorded were likely present. The donor tested CMV seropositive and was one of the 289 seropositive cohort members. A peripheral blood sample was collected from each donor, and TCR beta sequencing was performed on peripheral blood mononuclear cells. The Qiagen DNeasy Blood Extraction Kit was used to extract genomic DNA from the blood cell samples. The germline V gene encodes CDR1 SGHVS and CDR2 FQNEAQ. The CDR3 spans 15 residues, from the cysteine through the phenylalanine. The read is trimmed to its CDR3 DNA, 45 bases read in frame from base 1. V has 5 bases trimmed and J has 7 bases trimmed; junction bases matching no gene number 6. As concerns this clone: No cognate antigen has been identified for it. Base qualities are not at hand, and no much larger clone is one base apart.

The rearranged chain carries TRBV7-8 and TRBJ1-4, with TRBD1 identical over 11 junction bases. Sequenced sample: PBMCs. The TCR was taken from a boy aged 10-17 years in good health and CMV-seropositive. The nucleotides are TGTGCCAGCAGCCCCGGGACAGGGGGTAGTGAAAAACTGTTTTTT. Protein translation: CASSPGTGGSEKLFF.